The 7 T cell receptor beta chains in this list originate from one sample, sequenced in a study of spatial heterogeneity in lung cancer. Their target antigens are unknown. TCRdb analysed the 5' RACE reads with MiXCR anew, one entry per CDR3 protein. The data hold approximately 3,100 distinct CDR3 sequences, with roughly 3.3% observed a single time. The study's findings and limits: Intratumoral expanded alpha and beta TCR counts were found to track tumor mutation counts.

Documented time point: sample taken at primary tumor resection. The starting material was lung tumor tissue, obtained at surgery. The origin of the receptors is a male donor with early-stage non-small cell lung cancer.

The CDR3 nucleotides are TGTGCCACCGACGACAGGGTGTCCACTGAAGCTTTCTTT. Its protein product is CATDDRVSTEAFF. The V call is TRBV6-2 or TRBV6-3, the J call TRBJ1-1; 7 nucleotides align to TRBD1. The CDR3 is 13 residues long. Germline values: CDR1 MNHEY, CDR2 SVGEGT. Trimming at V came to 10 bases and at J to 4 bases, leaving 9 bases not matched to a gene.

By frequency in the sample, this clonotype is medium-sized. The chain joins TRBV5-6 to TRBJ1-2; the D is unclear. With 0 bases removed from V and 4 bases from J, the gap between germline ends came to 1 base. The CDR3 is made up of 11 amino acids. The germline V gene encodes CDR1 SGHDT and CDR2 YYEEEE. CDR3 amino acids: CASSLAYGYTF. In nucleotides, the CDR3 is TGTGCCAGCAGCTTGGCCTATGGCTACACCTTC.

This chain connects TRBV3-1 to TRBJ2-6; D not certain. This CDR3 region has 15 residues. Trimming took off 2 bases at V and 4 bases at J, with 9 bases between the two ends. Germline assignment: CDR1 LGHDT and CDR2 YNNKEL (reference sequence). The CDR3: CASSQTLLGANVLTF. Here the CDR3 DNA reads TGTGCCAGCAGCCAAACCCTGCTAGGGGCCAACGTCCTGACTTTC.

This clonotype is medium-sized (0.01 to 0.1%) in the sample. This sequence joins TRBV27 and TRBJ1-5; TRBD1 is a possible D gene (5 bases). The CDR3 is 16 residues long. The V and J ends lost 6 bases and 3 bases respectively, with 18 bases between them. CDR1 is MNHEY and CDR2 is SMNVEV in the germline V gene (reference sequence). The CDR3 is CASREIGGLDNQPQHF. CDR3 coding DNA: TGTGCCAGCAGAGAAATTGGGGGTCTCGACAATCAGCCCCAGCATTTT.

This clonotype was observed at least ten times. The CDR3 nucleotides read TGTGCCAGCAGTTGGGACAGAACCCAAGAGACCCAGTACTTC. It encodes CASSWDRTQETQYF. The genes are TRBV28 and TRBJ2-5; TRBD1 agrees at 7 bases. Germline CDR1 and CDR2: MDHEN and SYDVKM. Germline trimming cut 4 bases from V and 1 base from J; bases unmatched to any gene: 3. The CDR3 has 14 amino acids.

By sample fraction, this clonotype is medium-sized. The rearrangement joins TRBV7-9 to TRBJ1-3; TRBD1 matches 7 bases. CDR1 and CDR2 (germline): SEHNR, FQNEAQ (reference sequence). After removal of 1 base from V and 3 bases from J, the junction contained 3 bases not matched to a gene. There are 15 residues in the CDR3. The chain's CDR3 is CASSLEQGRGNTIYF. CDR3 coding DNA: TGTGCCAGCAGCTTAGAACAGGGGCGTGGAAACACCATATATTTT.

The chain joins TRBV7-3 to TRBJ1-1, with D uncertain. Trimming shortened V by 1 base and J by 4 bases, and 13 bases separated the two germline ends. The length of the CDR3 is 15 residues. The germline V gene has CDR1 SGHTA and CDR2 FQGTGA. Here the CDR3 reads CASSLNAAGLTEAFF. The CDR3 bases are TGTGCCAGCAGCTTAAACGCCGCAGGTCTCACTGAAGCTTTCTTT. Combining the CDR3 with reference TRBV7-3 and TRBJ1-1 gives the whole variable domain GAGVSQTPSNKVTEKGKYVELRCDPISGHTALYWYRQSLGQGPEFLIYFQGTGAADDSGLPNDRFFAVRPEGSVSTLKIQRTERGDSAVYLCASSLNAAGLTEAFFGQGTRLTVV.